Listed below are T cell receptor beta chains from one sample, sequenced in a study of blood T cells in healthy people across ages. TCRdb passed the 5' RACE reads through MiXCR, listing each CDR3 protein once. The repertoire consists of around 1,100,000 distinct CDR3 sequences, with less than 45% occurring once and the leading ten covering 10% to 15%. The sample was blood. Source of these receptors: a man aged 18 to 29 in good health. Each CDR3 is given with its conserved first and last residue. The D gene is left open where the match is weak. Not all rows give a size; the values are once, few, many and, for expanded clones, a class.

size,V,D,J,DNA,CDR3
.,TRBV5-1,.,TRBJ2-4,TGCGCCAGCAGCTCCTTCGACGGGCAGGAGCAGTACTTC,CASSSFDGQEQYF
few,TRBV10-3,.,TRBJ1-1,TGTGCCATCAGGAACATCAGGGACAACACTGAAGCTTTCTTT,CAIRNIRDNTEAFF
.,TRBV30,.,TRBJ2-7,TGTGCCTGGAGTATCAATGAGGGACCGAGCTACGAGCAGTACTTC,CAWSINEGPSYEQYF
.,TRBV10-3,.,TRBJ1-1,TGTGCCACAGAGATGAACACTGAAGCTTTCTTT,CATEMNTEAFF
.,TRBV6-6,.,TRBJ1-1,TGTGCCAGCAGGCATCCCCAAGGCCGAAACACTGAAGCTTTCTTT,CASRHPQGRNTEAFF
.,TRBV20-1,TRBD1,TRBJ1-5,TGCAGTGCCACCTCCGGCGGGACAGGAGACCAGCCCCAGCATTTT,CSATSGGTGDQPQHF
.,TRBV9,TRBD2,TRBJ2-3,TGTGCCAGCAGCGCCAGCGGGGACACAGATACGCAGTATTTT,CASSASGDTDTQYF
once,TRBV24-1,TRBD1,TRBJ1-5,TGTGCCACCAGTGAGACAGGGAATATCAATCAGCCCCAGCATTTT,CATSETGNINQPQHF
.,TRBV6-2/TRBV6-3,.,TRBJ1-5,TGTGCCAGCAGTTACTCCCGGGACACTACCAATCAGCCCCAGCATTTT,CASSYSRDTTNQPQHF
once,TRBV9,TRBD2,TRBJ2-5,TGTGCCAGCAGCGTACGGGGGGAGGGCCTTCAAGAGACCCAGTACTTC,CASSVRGEGLQETQYF
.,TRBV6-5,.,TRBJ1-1,TGTGCCAGCAGTTACGCCGGAGGGACCAGCGCCACTGAAGCTTTCTTT,CASSYAGGTSATEAFF
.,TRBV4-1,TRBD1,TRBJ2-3,TGCGCCAGCAGCCAAGAACCGGGACAGGGAACAGATACGCAGTATTTT,CASSQEPGQGTDTQYF
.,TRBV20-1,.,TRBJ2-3,TGCAGTGCTAGAGAATTAAGGATTTATACAGATACGCAGTATTTT,CSARELRIYTDTQYF
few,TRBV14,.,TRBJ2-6,TGTGCCAGCAGCCAAGCCGGCAGTCTCGTCCTGACTTTC,CASSQAGSLVLTF
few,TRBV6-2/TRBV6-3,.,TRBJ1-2,TGTGCCAGCAGCCCGGACTTTACTAGCTACACCTTC,CASSPDFTSYTF
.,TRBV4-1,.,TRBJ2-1,TGCGCCAGCAGCCAAGCCCAGGGACGAGCTTTATCGGATGAGCAGTTCTTC,CASSQAQGRALSDEQFF
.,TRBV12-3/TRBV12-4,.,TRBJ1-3,TGTGCCAGCACGAACTTCAACCCTGGAAACACCATATATTTT,CASTNFNPGNTIYF
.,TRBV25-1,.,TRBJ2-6,TGTGCCAGCAGTGAATCCATAAGCTCTGGGGCCAACGTCCTGACTTTC,CASSESISSGANVLTF
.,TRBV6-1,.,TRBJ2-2,TGTGCCAGCAGTGGCGTCGGGGAGCTGTTTTTT,CASSGVGELFF
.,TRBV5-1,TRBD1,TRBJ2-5,TGCGCCAGCAGCTCGGACAGGGGTGAAGAGACCCAGTACTTC,CASSSDRGEETQYF
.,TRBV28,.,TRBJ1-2,TGTGCCACCTACAAATGGGGGCAGTTCGATTCCTACTATGGCTACACCTTC,CATYKWGQFDSYYGYTF
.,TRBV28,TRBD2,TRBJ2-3,TGTGCCAGCGTCAGCGGGAGGTTCCAAACGCAGTATTTT,CASVSGRFQTQYF
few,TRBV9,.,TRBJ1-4,TGTGCCAGCAGCGTACAGGGAGATGGGGCTAATGAAAAACTGTTTTTT,CASSVQGDGANEKLFF
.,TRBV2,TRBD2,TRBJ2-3,TGTGCCAGCTGGCTAGCGGGGTACCGAACCCTCACAGATACGCAGTATTTT,CASWLAGYRTLTDTQYF
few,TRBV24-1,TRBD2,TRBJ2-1,TGTGCCACCAGTGATTCGATGGGACTAGCGGGGTACAGTGAGCAGTTCTTC,CATSDSMGLAGYSEQFF
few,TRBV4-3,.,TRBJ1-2,TGCGCCAGCAGCGCAGCCAGGGGCGCTCTCTATGGCTACACCTTC,CASSAARGALYGYTF
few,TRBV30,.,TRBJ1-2,TGTGCCTGGACGGAGATCAAGCACAACTATGGCTACACCTTC,CAWTEIKHNYGYTF
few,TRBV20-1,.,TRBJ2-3,TGCAGTGCTAGCGGGGGGCGGGGAGATACGCAGTATTTT,CSASGGRGDTQYF
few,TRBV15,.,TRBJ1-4,TGTGCCACCAGCAGAGCCCGGTTTGGGGAAAAACTGTTTTTT,CATSRARFGEKLFF
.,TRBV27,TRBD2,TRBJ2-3,TGTGCCAGCAGTTTAAGGGGTCGAGCGGGGCTCCTTACAGATACGCAGTATTTT,CASSLRGRAGLLTDTQYF
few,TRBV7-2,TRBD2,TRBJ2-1,TGTGCCAGCAGCAAGAGCGGGGGGGCGGGCAATGAGCAGTTCTTC,CASSKSGGAGNEQFF
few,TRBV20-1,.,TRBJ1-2,TGCAGTGGCAAGCCCTCGGGGTTTGGCTACACCTTC,CSGKPSGFGYTF
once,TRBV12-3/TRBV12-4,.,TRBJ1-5,TGTGCCAGCAGCGAAGTGGGTTATAGCAATCAGCCCCAGCATTTT,CASSEVGYSNQPQHF